This T cell receptor beta chain appears in the sequencing data of a study of early T cells in non-severe SARS-CoV-2 infection. This clonotype was picked up a small number of times. Individual cDNA molecules each received unique molecular identifiers attached to them. TCRdb re-called the 5' RACE reads with MiXCR, one entry per CDR3 protein. The profile shows fewer than 120,000 distinct CDR3 sequences, approximately 12% of them singletons. V lost 6 bases, J lost 3 bases, and 12 bases lay in between. The germline gives CDR1 SGHVS, CDR2 FQNEAQ. This CDR3 has 14 amino acids. This TCR came from an adult who was a healthcare worker with PCR-confirmed SARS-CoV-2 infection or an uninfected control (not recorded which). The material sequenced was whole blood, taken at baseline. The V and J genes are TRBV7-8 and TRBJ2-1; possibly TRBD2 for D (5 bases). The CDR3 region is CASSKRRDYNEQFF. CDR3 bases: TGTGCCAGCAGTAAACGCCGGGACTACAATGAGCAGTTCTTC.